Listed below are T cell receptor beta chains from one sample, sequenced in a study of T-cell reconstitution after alpha-beta-depleted transplantation in children. TCRdb fed the PCR reads into MiXCR, producing one record per CDR3 protein. There are hundreds of thousands of distinct CDR3 sequences in the sample; 16% occur only once, and 1.1% lies in the top ten. The sequencing used PBMCs from the stem cell graft donor, collected from the stem cell graft. All receptors derive from a human donor who donated a stem cell graft to a child with acute myeloid leukemia. Both conserved end residues are trimmed from each CDR3.

v_gene,CDR3aa
TRBV29-1,SVDGALSYNEQF
TRBV5-1,ASRDRADTQY
TRBV5-5,ASSFQGEKLF
TRBV7-9,ASSPPDGSTQH
TRBV15,ATSTDRGGSPLH
TRBV14,ASSQTGYALEQY
TRBV7-2,ASSLVGTSTDTQY
TRBV7-9,ASSSWTGDTGELF
TRBV15,ATSRDPGPGLGTDTQY
TRBV11-2,ASSLEGRLAGGKSTDTQY
TRBV20-1,SARDTHTATYSPLH
TRBV4-1,ASSQEGGSHLEAF
TRBV6-5,ASSYGAGGHYSGELF
TRBV7-6,ASSLGAGEDQPQH
TRBV20-1,SARGGTGGRFTGYT
TRBV29-1,SVGQTRDRGREQY
TRBV4-2,ASSQDPRGNTEAF
TRBV20-1,SAKWTGTGELF